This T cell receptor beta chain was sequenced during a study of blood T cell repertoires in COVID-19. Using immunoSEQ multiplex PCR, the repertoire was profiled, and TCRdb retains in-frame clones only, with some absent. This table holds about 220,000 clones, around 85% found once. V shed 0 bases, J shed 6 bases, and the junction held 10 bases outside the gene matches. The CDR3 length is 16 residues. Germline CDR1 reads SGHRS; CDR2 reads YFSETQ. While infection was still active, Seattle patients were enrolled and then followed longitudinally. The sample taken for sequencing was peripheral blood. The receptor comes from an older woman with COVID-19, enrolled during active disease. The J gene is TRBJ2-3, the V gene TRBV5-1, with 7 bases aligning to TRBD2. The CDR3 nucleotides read TGCGCCAGCAGCTTGGCAGGACTAGGGGAATCGGATACGCAGTATTTT. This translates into CASSLAGLGESDTQYF.